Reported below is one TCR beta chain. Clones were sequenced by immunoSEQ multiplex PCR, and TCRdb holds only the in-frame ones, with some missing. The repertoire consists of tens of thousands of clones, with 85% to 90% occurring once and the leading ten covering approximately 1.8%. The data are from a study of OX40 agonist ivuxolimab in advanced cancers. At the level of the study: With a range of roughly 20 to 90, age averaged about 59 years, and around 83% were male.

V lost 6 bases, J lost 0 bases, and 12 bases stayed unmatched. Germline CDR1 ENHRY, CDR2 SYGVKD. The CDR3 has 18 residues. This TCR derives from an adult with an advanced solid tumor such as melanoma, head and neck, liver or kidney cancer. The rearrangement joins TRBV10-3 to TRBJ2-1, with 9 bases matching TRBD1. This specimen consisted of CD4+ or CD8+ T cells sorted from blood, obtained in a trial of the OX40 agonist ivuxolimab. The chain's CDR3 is CAIRGTGSADSSYNEQFF. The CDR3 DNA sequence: TGTGCCATCAGGGGGACAGGGTCGGCCGATAGCTCCTACAATGAGCAGTTCTTC.